A selection of T cell receptor beta chains follows, all from one sample in a study of regulatory T cells in long-lasting Graves disease. TCRdb recomputed calls from the multiplex PCR reads with MiXCR, one row per CDR3 protein. The sample holds 300,000 to 500,000 distinct CDR3 sequences; under 25% are singletons and the top ten take around 20%. The input for sequencing was peripheral blood mononuclear cells (PBMCs), taken when the disease was refractory, from a patient treated with antithyroid drugs. The source is a female donor with Graves disease. Both conserved end residues are part of each CDR3. The D gene is left open where the match is weak. For some rows the clone size is stated as once, few or many, or as a class when expanded; others skip it.

J | V | size | D | DNA | CDR3
TRBJ2-3 | TRBV18 | NA | TRBD1 | TGTGCCAGCTCACCGGGACAGAACACAGATACGCAGTATTTT | CASSPGQNTDTQYF
TRBJ1-1 | TRBV30 | NA | NA | TGTGCCTGGAGCCGAGAGGGGACCCCGAACACTGAAGCTTTCTTT | CAWSREGTPNTEAFF
TRBJ1-5 | TRBV6-5 | NA | NA | TGTGCCAGCAGTTACACCGACGGATCAAATCAGCCCCAGCATTTT | CASSYTDGSNQPQHF
TRBJ2-7 | TRBV7-2 | many | TRBD1 | TGTGCCAGCAGCCCCTACCCGGGACAGGGCTACGAGCAGTACTTC | CASSPYPGQGYEQYF
TRBJ2-7 | TRBV11-2 | many | NA | TGTGCCAGCAGCTTAGATTTCGCTATCTACGAGCAGTACTTC | CASSLDFAIYEQYF
TRBJ2-5 | TRBV9 | many | TRBD2 | TGTGCCAGCAGCGTAGGAGCGGGAGATTGGGAGACCCAGTACTTC | CASSVGAGDWETQYF
TRBJ1-2 | TRBV20-1 | few | NA | TGCAGTGCTACGGGGAACTATGGCTACACCTTC | CSATGNYGYTF
TRBJ1-5 | TRBV6-1 | NA | NA | TGTGCCAGCAGCAGAGGGGGGAACAATCAGCCCCAGCATTTT | CASSRGGNNQPQHF
TRBJ2-7 | TRBV2 | many | NA | TGTGCCAGCACCCCTGGGGGAGGCCTCTCCTACGAGCAGTACTTC | CASTPGGGLSYEQYF
TRBJ2-5 | TRBV6-2/TRBV6-3 | many | NA | TGTGCCAGCAGGGATCCGGGAAAAGAGACCCAGTACTTC | CASRDPGKETQYF
TRBJ2-7 | TRBV12-3/TRBV12-4 | many | NA | TGTGCCAGCAGTTCCCAAAGCGGTGATTTCTACGAGCAGTACTTC | CASSSQSGDFYEQYF
TRBJ2-7 | TRBV7-9 | many | NA | TGTGCCAGCAGCCAACAGGCCTACGAGCAGTACTTC | CASSQQAYEQYF
TRBJ2-1 | TRBV7-7 | NA | TRBD2 | TGTGCTAGCAGCTTAGAGCGGGAGAGTGAGCAGTTCTTC | CASSLERESEQFF
TRBJ2-5 | TRBV2 | many | TRBD1 | TGTGCCAGCCGTAGGGGGCCGGTTATAGAGACCCAGTACTTC | CASRRGPVIETQYF
TRBJ1-3 | TRBV28 | many | NA | TGTGCCAGCAGTTTAGTACAGCCTGGAAACACCATATATTTT | CASSLVQPGNTIYF
TRBJ1-5 | TRBV12-3/TRBV12-4 | many | TRBD1 | TGTGCCAGCAGTTTTGACAGGGGCCAGCCCCAGCATTTT | CASSFDRGQPQHF
TRBJ2-2 | TRBV6-1 | few | TRBD1 | TGTGCCAGCAGCCGACAGGGCCTCAACACCGGGGAGCTGTTTTTT | CASSRQGLNTGELFF
TRBJ2-3 | TRBV29-1 | NA | NA | TGCAGCGTTCTATGGAGCACAGATACGCAGTATTTT | CSVLWSTDTQYF
TRBJ1-4 | TRBV5-4 | many | TRBD1 | TGTGCCAGCAGCTTGCCTGGACAGGGAGACGAAAAACTGTTTTTT | CASSLPGQGDEKLFF
TRBJ1-1 | TRBV6-4 | NA | NA | TGTGCCAGCGGTTACTCGGTGGGAACTGAAGCTTTCTTT | CASGYSVGTEAFF
TRBJ2-7 | TRBV7-6 | many | NA | TGTGCCAGCAGCCTCGGCTCGGCGGGATCGGCCTACGAGCAGTACTTC | CASSLGSAGSAYEQYF
TRBJ2-1 | TRBV19 | NA | TRBD2 | TGTGCCAGTAGTATCGTAGCGGGAGGGCCAGTGGACCACAATGAGCAGTTCTTC | CASSIVAGGPVDHNEQFF
TRBJ1-6 | TRBV3-1 | few | TRBD1 | TGTGCCAGCAGCCGCCTAGGGGGCCCCAGTTCACCCCTCCACTTT | CASSRLGGPSSPLHF
TRBJ2-1 | TRBV19 | NA | TRBD2 | TGTGCCAGTAGTGATGGCGGGAGGGCCTACAATGAGCAGTTCTTC | CASSDGGRAYNEQFF
TRBJ1-3 | TRBV6-2/TRBV6-3 | few | TRBD1 | TGTGCCAGCAGTTACGGGACAGACTCTGGAAACACCATATATTTT | CASSYGTDSGNTIYF
TRBJ1-5 | TRBV27 | many | TRBD1 | TGTGCCAGCAGCCGTACAGGGGCTAGCAATCAGCCCCAGCATTTT | CASSRTGASNQPQHF
TRBJ2-1 | TRBV7-9 | NA | TRBD1 | TGTGTCACGCGGACAGGCACTACCTACAATGAGCAGTTCTTC | CVTRTGTTYNEQFF
TRBJ2-7 | TRBV5-1 | few | NA | TGCGCCAGCAGCTTTCGGGCCGGCGAGCAGTACTTC | CASSFRAGEQYF
TRBJ1-1 | TRBV9 | many | NA | TGTGCCAGCAGCGTATCCCCGGAAGTGAACACTGAAGCTTTCTTT | CASSVSPEVNTEAFF
TRBJ2-7 | TRBV2 | many | TRBD2 | TGTGCCAGCAGTGACCTAGCGGGAGCCAACGAGCAGTACTTC | CASSDLAGANEQYF
TRBJ2-5 | TRBV28 | many | TRBD1 | TGTGCCAGCAGAAAGACAGGGGGCAGGGAGACCCAGTACTTC | CASRKTGGRETQYF